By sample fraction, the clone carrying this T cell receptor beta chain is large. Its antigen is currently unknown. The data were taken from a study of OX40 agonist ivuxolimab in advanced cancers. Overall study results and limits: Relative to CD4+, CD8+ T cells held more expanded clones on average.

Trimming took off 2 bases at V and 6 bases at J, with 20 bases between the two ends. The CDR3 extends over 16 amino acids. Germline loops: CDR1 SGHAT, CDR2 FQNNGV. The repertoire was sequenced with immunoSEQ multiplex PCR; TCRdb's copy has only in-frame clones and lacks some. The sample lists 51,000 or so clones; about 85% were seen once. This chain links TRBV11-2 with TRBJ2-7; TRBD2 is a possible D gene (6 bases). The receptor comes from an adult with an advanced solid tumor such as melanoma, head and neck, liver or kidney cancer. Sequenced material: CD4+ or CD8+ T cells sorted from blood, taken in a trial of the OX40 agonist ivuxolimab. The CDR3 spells CASSLMVRTMAPEQYF. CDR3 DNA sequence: TGTGCCAGCAGCTTAATGGTACGGACTATGGCACCCGAGCAGTACTTC.